These T cell receptor beta chains were read from a single sample in a study of cytomegalovirus exposure and HLA in healthy donors. Method: immunoSEQ multiplex PCR; TCRdb's copy keeps in-frame clones and lacks some. The data hold 150,000 to 200,000 clones, with around 80% observed a single time. Sequencing was carried out using PBMCs. The receptors derive from a male donor in good health and CMV-seronegative. Each CDR3 is given with its conserved first and last residue. Expanded clones are given a class, and other clones once, few, many or no size at all.

clone_size	v_call	j_call	cdr3_length	cdr3_aa
-	TRBV7-9	TRBJ2-5	15	CASSPPTATQETQYF
-	TRBV5-1	TRBJ2-5	15	CASSVGLAGGETQYF
-	TRBV2	TRBJ2-1	15	CASRVGVAGPNEQFF
few	TRBV19	TRBJ1-3	14	CASTRGTSGNTIYF
-	TRBV6-1	TRBJ2-7	16	CASSEERTSGGRWQYF
few	TRBV6-4	TRBJ2-3	13	CASSDDLGDTQYF
-	TRBV19	TRBJ1-2	14	CASRLTGGNYGYTF
once	TRBV5-8	TRBJ1-5	15	CASSKILRSYQPQHF
few	TRBV29-1	TRBJ1-1	16	CSVPDPDRVSSTEAFF
-	TRBV5-1	TRBJ2-1	15	CASSPGVAVNNEQFF
-	TRBV7-8	TRBJ2-5	14	CASSSASGGETQYF
-	TRBV5-1	TRBJ2-3	14	CASSPGLATDTQYF
-	TRBV5-6	TRBJ2-5	14	CASSLDRRQETQYF
-	TRBV5-4	TRBJ1-2	16	CASSAGRGEDNYGYTF
once	TRBV25-1	TRBJ2-7	15	CASRAPGAGKGEQYF
once	TRBV20-1	TRBJ2-7	11	CSAPRAHEQYF
-	TRBV5-1	TRBJ1-2	15	CASSRGTVPNYGYTF
once	TRBV9	TRBJ1-5	14	CASSDDSYNQPQHF
-	TRBV5-5	TRBJ1-1	14	CASSRIQGIPEAFF
-	TRBV20-1	TRBJ2-1	11	CSAMTGNEQFF
-	TRBV29-1	TRBJ2-7	14	CSVEGVAGGDEQYF
-	TRBV2	TRBJ1-2	13	CASRGTGAYGYTF
-	TRBV28	TRBJ1-4	15	CASSSAGTGDEKLFF
few	TRBV18	TRBJ1-4	13	CASSPYDSEKLFF
few	TRBV7-2	TRBJ2-3	14	CASSLGRPTDTQYF
-	TRBV15	TRBJ2-6	20	CATSRDRPPSAGSGANVLTF
-	TRBV6-1	TRBJ2-7	18	CASSERWVSGGPSYEQYF
-	TRBV28	TRBJ1-2	15	CASSFGRAANYGYTF
once	TRBV5-5	TRBJ1-4	16	CASSSLSGGGSEKLFF
-	TRBV11-2	TRBJ2-1	13	CASSLVEGNEQFF
-	TRBV5-1	TRBJ1-2	17	CASSLALGGTGFYGYTF
-	TRBV2	TRBJ1-5	13	CASLVEGGQPQHF
-	TRBV27	TRBJ2-5	17	CASSPQSLAGGRETQYF
once	TRBV5-1	TRBJ2-7	15	CASSLRTSGGDEQYF
-	TRBV6-1	TRBJ1-3	14	CACRGPSSGNTIYF
few	TRBV5-1	TRBJ1-2	14	CASSLSGGDYGYTF
-	TRBV11-2	TRBJ2-2	15	CASSRGNRETGELFF
-	TRBV7-6	TRBJ1-1	15	CASSLSRGEVTEAFF
few	TRBV18	TRBJ1-2	14	CASSHDRAYYGYTF
-	TRBV5-4	TRBJ2-7	14	CASSSGGPLSEQYF
-	TRBV4-1	TRBJ1-1	15	CASSQEWRMNTEAFF
-	TRBV7-9	TRBJ1-3	14	CASSLVASGNTIYF
-	TRBV27	TRBJ1-6	14	CASRGTGGNSPLHF
-	TRBV5-1	TRBJ2-1	16	CASSLKLAGGPDEQFF
-	TRBV5-4	TRBJ2-3	13	CASSSGVVDTQYF
-	TRBV19	TRBJ2-1	13	CASSLTGDNEQFF
-	TRBV11-2	TRBJ2-5	17	CASSLGNTGRLRETQYF
-	TRBV27	TRBJ2-7	14	CASSSPGLAGEQYF
-	TRBV4-1	TRBJ2-5	15	CASSQDPGMEETQYF
once	TRBV7-9	TRBJ1-3	15	CASSLEGLSGNTIYF
-	TRBV7-2	TRBJ1-1	15	CASSPSASSRTEAFF